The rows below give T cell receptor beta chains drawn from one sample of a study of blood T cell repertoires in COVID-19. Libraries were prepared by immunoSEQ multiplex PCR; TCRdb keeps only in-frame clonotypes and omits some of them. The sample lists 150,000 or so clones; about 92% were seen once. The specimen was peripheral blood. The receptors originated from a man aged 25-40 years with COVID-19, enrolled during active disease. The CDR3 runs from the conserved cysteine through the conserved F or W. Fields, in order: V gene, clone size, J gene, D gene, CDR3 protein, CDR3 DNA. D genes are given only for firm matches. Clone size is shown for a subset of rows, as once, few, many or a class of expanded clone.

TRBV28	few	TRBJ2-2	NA	CASTLSGGRAGELFF	TGTGCCAGCACCCTGTCGGGGGGCAGGGCCGGGGAGCTGTTTTTT
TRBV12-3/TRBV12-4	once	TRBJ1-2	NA	CASSYNTYYGYTF	TGTGCCAGCAGTTATAACACCTACTATGGCTACACCTTC
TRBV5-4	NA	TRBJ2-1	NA	CASSLEAGYSLYNEQFF	TGTGCCAGCAGCTTGGAGGCAGGGTACAGCCTTTACAATGAGCAGTTCTTC
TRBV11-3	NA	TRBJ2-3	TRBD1	CASSFTRQGNTDTQYF	TGTGCCAGCAGCTTTACCCGACAGGGGAACACAGATACGCAGTATTTT
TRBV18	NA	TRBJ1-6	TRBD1	CASSPDRVGSPLHF	TGTGCCAGCTCACCTGACAGGGTGGGGTCACCCCTCCACTTT
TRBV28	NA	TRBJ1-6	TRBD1	CASSFGQGNSPLHF	TGTGCCAGCAGTTTCGGACAGGGGAATTCACCCCTCCACTTT
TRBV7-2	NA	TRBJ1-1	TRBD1	CASSWGTGMNTEAFF	TGTGCCAGCAGCTGGGGGACAGGGATGAACACTGAAGCTTTCTTT
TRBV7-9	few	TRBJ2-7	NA	CASRTIAGTGTYEQYF	TGTGCCAGCAGGACTATAGCGGGGACAGGGACCTACGAGCAGTACTTC
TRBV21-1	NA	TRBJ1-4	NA	CASSKQGRTPYLLRGKLFF	TGTGCCAGCAGCAAACAGGGGCGGACCCCTTACTTACTTAGGGGAAAACTGTTTTTT
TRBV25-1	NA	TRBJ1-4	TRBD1	CASSDDRGEEKLFF	TGTGCCAGCAGTGACGACAGGGGAGAAGAAAAACTGTTTTTT
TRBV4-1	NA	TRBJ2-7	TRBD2	CASSPRTSYEQYF	TGCGCCAGCAGCCCCAGGACTAGCTACGAGCAGTACTTC
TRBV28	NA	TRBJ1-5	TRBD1	CASSPRRGRVSNQPQHF	TGTGCCAGCAGTCCCCGGAGGGGGCGGGTTAGCAATCAGCCCCAGCATTTT
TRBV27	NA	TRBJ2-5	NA	CASSRGAPQETQYF	TGTGCCAGCAGTCGGGGAGCCCCACAAGAGACCCAGTACTTC
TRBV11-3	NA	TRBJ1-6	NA	CASSLAGTNSPLHF	TGTGCCAGCAGCTTAGCGGGTACGAATTCACCCCTCCACTTT
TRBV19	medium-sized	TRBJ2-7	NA	CASSLPTGTEQYF	TGTGCCAGTAGTCTTCCAACAGGGACCGAGCAGTACTTC
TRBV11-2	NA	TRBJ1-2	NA	CASSLAGYGYTF	TGTGCCAGCAGCTTAGCCGGCTATGGCTACACCTTC
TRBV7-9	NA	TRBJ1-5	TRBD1	CASSRTGSPGQPQHF	TGTGCCAGCAGCCGGACAGGGAGCCCGGGTCAGCCCCAGCATTTT
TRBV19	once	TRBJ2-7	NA	CASSMAGWWVEQYF	TGTGCCAGTAGTATGGCAGGGTGGTGGGTCGAGCAGTACTTC
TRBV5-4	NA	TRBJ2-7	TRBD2	CASSYGTRAYEQYF	TGTGCCAGCAGCTATGGGACTAGAGCCTACGAGCAGTACTTC
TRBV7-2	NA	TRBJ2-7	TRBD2	CASSSWADALAGAFYEQYF	TGTGCCAGCAGCTCATGGGCGGACGCACTAGCGGGAGCGTTCTACGAGCAGTACTTC
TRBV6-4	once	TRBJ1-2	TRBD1	CARPRETGKSGYTF	TGTGCCAGGCCGAGGGAGACAGGGAAATCAGGCTACACCTTC
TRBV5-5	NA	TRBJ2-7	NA	CASSLGASYEQYF	TGTGCCAGCAGCTTGGGGGCCTCCTACGAGCAGTACTTC
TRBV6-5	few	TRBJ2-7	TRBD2	CASSNQPGLAYEQYF	TGTGCCAGCAGTAACCAACCGGGACTAGCGTACGAGCAGTACTTC
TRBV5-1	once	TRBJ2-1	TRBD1	CASSLEGTGGYEQFF	TGCGCCAGCAGCTTGGAGGGGACAGGGGGCTATGAGCAGTTCTTC
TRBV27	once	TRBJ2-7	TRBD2	CASSLGLGIYEQYF	TGTGCCAGCAGTTTGGGACTAGGGATCTACGAGCAGTACTTC
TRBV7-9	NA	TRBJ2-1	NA	CASSLARSLDEQFF	TGTGCCAGCAGCTTAGCACGTAGTTTGGATGAGCAGTTCTTC
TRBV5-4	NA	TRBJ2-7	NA	CASSSQYEQYF	TGTGCCAGCAGCTCACAATACGAGCAGTACTTC
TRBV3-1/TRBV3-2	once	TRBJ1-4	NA	CASSQIQHSYEKLFF	TGTGCCAGCAGCCAAATTCAACATTCTTATGAAAAACTGTTTTTT
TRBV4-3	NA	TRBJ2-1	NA	CASSQALALNNEQFF	TGCGCCAGCAGCCAAGCCCTAGCGCTAAACAATGAGCAGTTCTTC
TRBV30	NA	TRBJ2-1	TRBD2	CAWSGVAGRVGEQFF	TGTGCCTGGTCCGGAGTAGCGGGCCGGGTGGGTGAGCAGTTCTTC
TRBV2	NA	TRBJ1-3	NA	CASPPSGDPSGNTIYF	TGTGCCAGCCCCCCCTCGGGGGACCCCTCTGGAAACACCATATATTTT
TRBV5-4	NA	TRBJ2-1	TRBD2	CASRLAADEQFF	TGTGCCAGCCGACTAGCCGCGGATGAGCAGTTCTTC
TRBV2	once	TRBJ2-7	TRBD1	CASRDPRQGSYEQYF	TGTGCCAGCAGGGATCCGCGACAGGGTTCCTACGAGCAGTACTTC